These T cell receptor beta chains were read from a single sample in a study of identical twins. TCRdb called the 5' RACE reads again in MiXCR, with one record for every CDR3 protein. Of approximately 470,000 distinct CDR3 sequences listed, approximately 14% were seen once; the top ten hold about 0.52%. This same sample was also taken into another study, of yellow fever vaccine responses in identical twins.

The sample consisted of CD4+ T cells sorted from blood. The receptors come from a woman under 30 in good health. The CDR3 runs from the conserved cysteine through the conserved F or W. D genes are given only for firm matches. Rows may omit the clone size; those that give it use once, few, many or a size class.

. | TRBJ2-1 | TRBD1 | TRBV7-6 | TGTGCCAGCAGCTTAGGGGTGGGACAGGGCGACAATGAGCAGTTCTTC | CASSLGVGQGDNEQFF
few | TRBJ1-4 | . | TRBV15 | TGTGCCACCAGCAGAGAAAGCGTAGGGGGATGGGAAAAACTGTTTTTT | CATSRESVGGWEKLFF
. | TRBJ2-7 | TRBD1 | TRBV29-1 | TGCAGCGTTGTCCCGGGACAGGGGGCGGGAGAGCAGTACTTC | CSVVPGQGAGEQYF
. | TRBJ1-1 | . | TRBV10-3 | TGTGCCATCGGAGCAGGGATGAACACTGAAGCTTTCTTT | CAIGAGMNTEAFF
few | TRBJ2-7 | TRBD1 | TRBV12-3/TRBV12-4 | TGTGCCAGCAACCCGCGAGGGGGCGGCGAGCAGTACTTC | CASNPRGGGEQYF
. | TRBJ2-3 | . | TRBV11-1 | TGTGCCAGCAGCTTAGTCGACCGCACAGATACGCAGTATTTT | CASSLVDRTDTQYF
. | TRBJ1-5 | TRBD1 | TRBV6-5 | TGTGCCAGCAGGACAGGGGATCAGCCCCAGCATTTT | CASRTGDQPQHF
many | TRBJ2-7 | . | TRBV7-2 | TGTGCCAGCAGCTTAGAGGCTAACTACGAGCAGTACTTC | CASSLEANYEQYF
few | TRBJ2-3 | . | TRBV11-2 | TGTGCCAGCAGCCAAGGAGGCGGGGCCACAGATACGCAGTATTTT | CASSQGGGATDTQYF
. | TRBJ2-1 | . | TRBV3-1 | TGTGGCAGCAGCCAAATCAATGAGCAGTTCTTC | CGSSQINEQFF
many | TRBJ2-2 | . | TRBV12-3/TRBV12-4 | TGTGCCAGCAGCCCCGCGGCGAACACCGGGGAGCTGTTTTTT | CASSPAANTGELFF
. | TRBJ2-7 | . | TRBV6-5 | TGTGCCAGCAGTTCCAGCCCTGCGGACGAGCAGTACTTC | CASSSSPADEQYF
few | TRBJ1-6 | TRBD1 | TRBV6-5 | TGTGCCAGCAGTTACTCTAAGACAGGGCGAAATTCACCCCTCCACTTT | CASSYSKTGRNSPLHF
once | TRBJ2-7 | . | TRBV20-1 | TGCAGTGCTAGTTGGGACCGGGTAAACGAGCAGTACTTC | CSASWDRVNEQYF
few | TRBJ1-5 | TRBD1 | TRBV12-3/TRBV12-4 | TGTGCCAGCAGTGATGACAGGGGGCATAGTCAGCCCCAGCATTTT | CASSDDRGHSQPQHF
few | TRBJ2-1 | TRBD1 | TRBV7-3 | TGTGCCAGCAGCTGGCAAGGGACAGGGCTGAATGAGCAGTTCTTC | CASSWQGTGLNEQFF
. | TRBJ2-3 | TRBD2 | TRBV12-3/TRBV12-4 | TGTGCCAGCAGCCATCTAGCGGGGCGGGATACGCAGTATTTT | CASSHLAGRDTQYF
. | TRBJ2-4 | TRBD2 | TRBV20-1 | TGCAGTGCCTCGGGGATAGCGGGAGTCATGGGGATACAGTACTTC | CSASGIAGVMGIQYF
. | TRBJ2-2 | . | TRBV5-1 | TGCGCCAGCAGCTTTCAGGGGATTGTCACCGGGGAGCTGTTTTTT | CASSFQGIVTGELFF
few | TRBJ1-6 | . | TRBV10-3 | TGTGCCATCAGTGCTGGTAATTCACCCCTCCACTTT | CAISAGNSPLHF
. | TRBJ2-3 | TRBD1 | TRBV4-1 | TGCGCCAGCAGCCAAGACATATCCGTGTCCGGACAGGGATCGATCACAGATACGCAGTATTTT | CASSQDISVSGQGSITDTQYF
. | TRBJ2-5 | . | TRBV20-1 | TGCAGTGACGGACCAAAGGAGACCCAGTACTTC | CSDGPKETQYF
. | TRBJ2-1 | TRBD2 | TRBV20-1 | TGCAGTGCTAGAGTTGGCGGGGGGGCCTCCTACAATGAGCAGTTCTTC | CSARVGGGASYNEQFF
few | TRBJ2-1 | TRBD2 | TRBV13 | TGTGCCAGTCGTCTAGCGGGAGGGGTAAATGAGCAGTTCTTC | CASRLAGGVNEQFF
few | TRBJ2-7 | TRBD1 | TRBV7-8 | TGTGCCAGCAGCTATACCAGGGGGCTCTACGAGCAGTACTTC | CASSYTRGLYEQYF
many | TRBJ2-2 | . | TRBV11-2 | TGTGCCAGCAGCTTAACAGCGGTCAATGCCGGGGAGCTGTTTTTT | CASSLTAVNAGELFF
. | TRBJ2-7 | . | TRBV6-1 | TGTGCCAGCAGAGGGACTCAAGAGAGCTCCTACGAGCAGTACTTC | CASRGTQESSYEQYF
few | TRBJ2-2 | TRBD1 | TRBV11-2 | TGTGCCAGCAGCTTAAAGGGGACAGTTAATTTGGAGCTGTTTTTT | CASSLKGTVNLELFF
. | TRBJ2-7 | . | TRBV20-1 | TGCAGTGCTAGAGTTCCCGGGGTCAAAACCACCTACGAGCAGTACTTC | CSARVPGVKTTYEQYF
few | TRBJ2-3 | . | TRBV2 | TGTGCCAGCAGGACGAAGCAACAGTATTTT | CASRTKQQYF
few | TRBJ2-7 | TRBD2 | TRBV20-1 | TGCAGTGCTAGGGAAGGGGCTAGCGGGAACTACGAGCAGTACTTC | CSAREGASGNYEQYF
. | TRBJ1-6 | . | TRBV5-4 | TGTGCCAGCAGCCTGGACGGAACGCCCAATTCACCCCTCCACTTT | CASSLDGTPNSPLHF
. | TRBJ2-1 | TRBD2 | TRBV6-5 | TGTGCCAGCATTAGCCTGGCGGGAGGTGGCAATGAGCAGTTCTTC | CASISLAGGGNEQFF
many | TRBJ2-1 | TRBD2 | TRBV12-3/TRBV12-4 | TGTGCCAGCAGTGCACTAGCGGGGGGCCCTGGGTATGAGCAGTTCTTC | CASSALAGGPGYEQFF
few | TRBJ1-3 | . | TRBV7-8 | TGTGCCAGCAGCTTGGGTCCCGCGGCCGGGAACACCATATATTTT | CASSLGPAAGNTIYF
few | TRBJ2-1 | TRBD1 | TRBV19 | TGTGCCAGTAGTTTCTTACCCGGGACAGGAGACAATGAGCAGTTCTTC | CASSFLPGTGDNEQFF
few | TRBJ2-1 | . | TRBV20-1 | TGCAGTGCTGACGGACCCTCGTCCTACAATGAGCAGTTCTTC | CSADGPSSYNEQFF
few | TRBJ1-1 | . | TRBV7-8 | TGTGCCAGCAGCCCACAGACAGGTCTGAACACTGAAGCTTTCTTT | CASSPQTGLNTEAFF
few | TRBJ2-2 | TRBD1 | TRBV6-1 | TGTGCCAGCAGTCCAGGGACAGCTTTTGGCGGGGAGCTGTTTTTT | CASSPGTAFGGELFF
. | TRBJ1-1 | . | TRBV28 | TGTGCCAGCTGTGCCCCCACTGAAGCTTTCTTT | CASCAPTEAFF
few | TRBJ2-2 | . | TRBV24-1 | TGTGCCACCAGTGAACGACAGCACACCGGGGAGCTGTTTTTT | CATSERQHTGELFF